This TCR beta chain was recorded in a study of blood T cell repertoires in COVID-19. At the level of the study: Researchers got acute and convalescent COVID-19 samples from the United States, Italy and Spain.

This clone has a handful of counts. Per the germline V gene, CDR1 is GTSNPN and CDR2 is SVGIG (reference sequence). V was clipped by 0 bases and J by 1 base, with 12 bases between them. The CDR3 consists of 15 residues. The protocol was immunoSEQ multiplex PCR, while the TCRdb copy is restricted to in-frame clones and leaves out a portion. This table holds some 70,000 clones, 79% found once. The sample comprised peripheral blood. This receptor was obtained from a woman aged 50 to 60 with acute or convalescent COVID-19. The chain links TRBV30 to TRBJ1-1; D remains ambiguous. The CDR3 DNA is TGTGCCTGGAGTGTCTTCGGGAGAAAGAACACTGAAGCTTTCTTT. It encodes CAWSVFGRKNTEAFF. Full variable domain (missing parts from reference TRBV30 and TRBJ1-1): SQTIHQWPATLVQPVGSPLSLECTVEGTSNPNLYWYRQAAGRGLQLLFYSVGIGQISSEVPQNLSASRPQDRQFILSSKKLLLSDSGFYLCAWSVFGRKNTEAFFGQGTRLTVV.